This entry lists 16 T cell receptor beta chains sequenced from one sample in a study of shared clonotypes between healthy human individuals. TCRdb's table, derived via immunoSEQ multiplex PCR, lists solely in-frame clones and lacks some. The sample gives about 2.3 million clones, around 90% of which show up once; about 0.36% is in the top ten. Sequencing was done on a sample of naive CD4+ T cells from PBMCs. The subset was: CD45RA+ positively selected. Receptors originate from a man in his late teens or twenties in good health. Some clones in this sample may be carry-over from other donors' samples.

DNA for the CDR3: TGTGCCAGCAGCCCCCCTAGCGGGAGAGTGCTAAATGAGCAGTTCTTC. Translated, it gives CASSPPSGRVLNEQFF. The chain joins TRBV7-8 to TRBJ2-1, with 10 nucleotides matching TRBD2. The CDR3 is 16 residues long. Germline CDR1 SGHVS, CDR2 FQNEAQ. V gave up 5 bases and J gave up 7 bases; unmatched junction bases: 11.

As for this clone: The sample holds other DNA sequences that translate to the same CDR3. V and J are TRBV9 and TRBJ1-3; no clear D. V lost 0 bases to trimming and J lost 0 bases, with 4 bases between them. CDR1 and CDR2 from the germline V gene are SGDLS and YYNGEE. The CDR3 length is 14 residues. CDR3 nucleotides: TGTGCCAGCAGCGTAGACTTCTCTGGAAACACCATATATTTT. This translates into CASSVDFSGNTIYF.

V usage is TRBV9 and J usage is TRBJ2-7; 8 bases line up with TRBD1. The V segment lost 2 bases and the J segment 5 bases; nucleotides outside the gene matches: 15. This CDR3 region has 17 residues. Germline V gene data show CDR1 as SGDLS and CDR2 as YYNGEE. This CDR3 reads CASSVGLRRTGIHEQYF. CDR3 DNA: TGTGCCAGCAGCGTGGGCTTAAGACGGACAGGGATCCACGAGCAGTACTTC.

Remarks on this clone: The sample holds other DNA sequences that translate to the same CDR3. The chain's CDR3 is CASSLSGAGYNEQFF. CDR3 nucleotides: TGTGCCAGCAGTTTATCCGGAGCGGGGTACAATGAGCAGTTCTTC. The chain couples TRBV28 to TRBJ2-1; TRBD2 aligns across 7 bases. In germline, CDR1 is MDHEN, CDR2 SYDVKM. This CDR3 comprises 15 residues. J lost 4 bases, V lost 1 base, and 4 bases had no gene match. The full variable domain, in which reference TRBV28 and TRBJ2-1 provide the parts outside the CDR3, is DVKVTQSSRYLVKRTGEKVFLECVQDMDHENMFWYRQDPGLGLRLIYFSYDVKMKEKGDIPEGYSVSREKKERFSLILESASTNQTSMYLCASSLSGAGYNEQFFGPGTRLTVL.

This clone was seen a single time. This chain uses TRBV7-8 with TRBJ2-6; D unclear. V lost 8 bases, J lost 4 bases, and 9 bases lay in between. The CDR3 consists of 13 residues. Per germline, CDR1 SGHVS and CDR2 FQNEAQ. CDR3 DNA sequence: TGTGCCAGCTATGAAACCGGGGCCAACGTCCTGACTTTC. The encoded protein is CASYETGANVLTF.

A word on this clone: One junction end does not reproduce the germline sequence, and a read error may be involved. The CDR3 loop reads CASSYSTGPNAEAFF. The CDR3 DNA sequence: TGTGCCAGCAGTTACTCGACAGGACCGAACGCTGAAGCTTTCTTT. The V and J genes are TRBV6-6 and TRBJ1-1; the D gene is possibly TRBD1 (6 bases). CDR1 MNHNY and CDR2 SVGAGI come from the germline V gene (reference sequence). The CDR3 has 15 amino acids.

J is TRBJ1-2 and V is TRBV5-4, with 11 bases identical to TRBD1. Germline CDR1 SGHNT, CDR2 YYREEE (reference sequence). The CDR3 is 16 residues long. V trimming: 4 bases; J trimming: 0 bases; junction bases outside the gene matches: 5. CDR3 protein: CASSRGQGASNYGYTF. CDR3 sequence (DNA): TGTGCCAGCAGCCGAGGACAGGGGGCCTCTAACTATGGCTACACCTTC.

This clone occurred once. The genes are TRBV15 and TRBJ1-2; possible D gene TRBD1, 5 bases. Trimming shortened V by 5 bases and J by 0 bases, and 16 bases separated the two germline ends. CDR3 length: 16 residues. Germline values: CDR1 LNHNV, CDR2 YYDKDF (reference sequence). In DNA form, the CDR3 reads TGTGCCACCAGCTCGAGGGGCCAGGGCCCTAACTATGGCTACACCTTC. Its protein is CATSSRGQGPNYGYTF.

The V and J genes are TRBV18 and TRBJ1-3; D is uncertain. This CDR3 comprises 15 residues. Trimming cost V 5 bases and J 4 bases, with 15 bases left between them. Germline-derived CDR1 and CDR2 are KGHSH and LQKENI. CDR3 sequence (DNA): TGTGCCAGCTCATTCGGAACGAGTGGGGGAAACACCATATATTTT. Translated, it gives CASSFGTSGGNTIYF.

The chain links TRBV27 to TRBJ2-7; D may correspond to TRBD1 or TRBD2 (5 bases each). V gave up 5 bases and J gave up 6 bases, with 17 bases separating them. In germline, CDR1 is MNHEY, CDR2 SMNVEV (reference sequence). The CDR3 has 14 residues. The CDR3 sequence: CASSRAGSLGEQYF. The CDR3 DNA sequence: TGTGCCAGCAGTAGAGCAGGGAGTTTAGGCGAGCAGTACTTC.

The chain uses TRBV19 and TRBJ2-7; 8 positions agree with TRBD1. The V gene's germline CDR1 is LNHDA and CDR2 SQIVND (reference sequence). V was clipped by 5 bases and J by 2 bases; unmatched bases: 8. CDR3 size: 15 residues. CDR3 DNA sequence: TGTGCCAGTAGTCCGAGGACAGGGTTAACCTACGAGCAGTACTTC. Translated, it gives CASSPRTGLTYEQYF.

As concerns this clone: One end of the junction is discordant with germline, which a read error may explain. This rearrangement joins TRBV5-5 to TRBJ1-2; D remains ambiguous. Germline CDR1 and CDR2: SGHKS and YYEKEE (reference sequence). The CDR3 consists of 14 residues. The CDR3 sequence is CASSLGPVNYGYTF. In DNA, the CDR3 is TGTGCCAGCAGTTTGGGTCCAGTTAACTATGGCTACACCTTC.

CDR3 DNA: TGTGCCAGCACCCTGCCATGGCGCACTGAAGCTTTCTTT. This codes for CASTLPWRTEAFF. The rearrangement joins TRBV5-8 to TRBJ1-1; D not resolved. Between the trimmed V and J ends, which lost 6 bases and 4 bases, there was a span of 13 bases. CDR3 length: 13 residues. CDR1 is SGHTS, CDR2 YDEGEE, per germline.

This clone was observed a single time. The gene calls are TRBV6-5 and TRBJ2-7, with D perhaps being TRBD1 or TRBD2 (5 bases each). This CDR3 comprises 16 residues. Deletions cut 0 bases from V and 2 bases from J, with 14 bases between. CDR1 is MNHEY and CDR2 is SVGAGI in the germline V gene. CDR3: CASSYSKGTEPYEQYF. DNA for the CDR3: TGTGCCAGCAGTTACTCGAAGGGGACCGAGCCCTACGAGCAGTACTTC.

About this clone itself: Compared with germline, one end of the junction differs, possibly owing to a read error. This chain links TRBV18 with TRBJ1-2; 8 nucleotides align to TRBD1. The CDR3 is made up of 11 amino acids. In germline, CDR1 is KGHSH, CDR2 LQKENI. The CDR3 sequence is CASSPPGQEDF. The DNA of the CDR3 is TGTGCCAGCTCACCACCGGGACAGGAAGACTTC.

A remark on this clone: Other DNA sequences in the same sample also yield this CDR3. This rearrangement joins TRBV28 to TRBJ1-5; D might be TRBD1 (6 bases). The germline CDR1 and CDR2 sequences are MDHEN and SYDVKM. This CDR3 has 14 residues. V lost 2 bases to trimming and J lost 3 bases, with 8 bases between them. Here the CDR3 reads CASSLGTNNQPQHF. For the CDR3, the DNA is TGTGCCAGCAGTTTAGGGACAAACAATCAGCCCCAGCATTTT.